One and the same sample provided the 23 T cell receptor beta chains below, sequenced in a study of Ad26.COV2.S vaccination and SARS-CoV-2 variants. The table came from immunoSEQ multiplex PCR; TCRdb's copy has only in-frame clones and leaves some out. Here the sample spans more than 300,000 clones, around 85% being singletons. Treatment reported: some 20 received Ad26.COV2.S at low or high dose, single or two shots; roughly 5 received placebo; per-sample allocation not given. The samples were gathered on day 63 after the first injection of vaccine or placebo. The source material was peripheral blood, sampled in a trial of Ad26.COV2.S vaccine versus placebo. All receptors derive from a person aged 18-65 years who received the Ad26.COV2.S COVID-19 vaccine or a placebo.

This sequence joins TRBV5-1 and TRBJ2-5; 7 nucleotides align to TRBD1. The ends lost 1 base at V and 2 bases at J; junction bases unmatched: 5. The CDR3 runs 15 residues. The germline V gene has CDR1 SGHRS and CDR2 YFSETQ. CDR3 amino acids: CASSLPGTVQETQYF. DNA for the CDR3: TGCGCCAGCAGCTTGCCTGGGACAGTACAAGAGACCCAGTACTTC.

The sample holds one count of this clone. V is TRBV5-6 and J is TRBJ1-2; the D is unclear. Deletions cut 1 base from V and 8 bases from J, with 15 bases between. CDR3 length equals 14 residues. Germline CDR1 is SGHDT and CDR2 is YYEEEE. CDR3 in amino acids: CASSLPPDVDGYTF. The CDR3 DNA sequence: TGTGCCAGCAGCTTGCCACCAGACGTGGACGGCTACACCTTC.

The CDR3 sequence: CASSGGGRGFYNEQFF. Written as DNA, the CDR3 is TGTGCCAGCAGCGGAGGGGGCAGGGGATTCTACAATGAGCAGTTCTTC. The rearrangement joins TRBV2 to TRBJ2-1, with a weak D call TRBD1 (7 bases). Between the trimmed V and J ends, which lost 6 bases and 3 bases, there was a span of 18 bases. This CDR3 has 16 residues. CDR1 and CDR2 from the germline V gene are SNHLY and FYNNEI.

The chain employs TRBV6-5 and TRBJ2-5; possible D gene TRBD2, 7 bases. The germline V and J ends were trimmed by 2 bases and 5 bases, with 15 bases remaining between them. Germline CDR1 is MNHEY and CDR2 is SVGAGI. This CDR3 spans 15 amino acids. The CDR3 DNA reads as TGTGCCAGCAGTTACGGGAGGGGGGGCCACGAGACCCAGTACTTC. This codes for CASSYGRGGHETQYF.

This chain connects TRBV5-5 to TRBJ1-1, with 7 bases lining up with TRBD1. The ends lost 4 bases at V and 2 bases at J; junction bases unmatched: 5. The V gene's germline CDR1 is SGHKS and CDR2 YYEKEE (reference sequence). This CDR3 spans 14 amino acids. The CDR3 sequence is CASSLGQHNTEAFF. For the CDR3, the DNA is TGTGCCAGCAGCCTGGGACAGCACAACACTGAAGCTTTCTTT.

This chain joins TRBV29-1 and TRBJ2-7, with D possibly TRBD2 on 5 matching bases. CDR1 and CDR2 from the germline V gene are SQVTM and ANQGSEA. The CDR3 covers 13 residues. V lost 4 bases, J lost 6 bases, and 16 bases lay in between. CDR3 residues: CSVGGQVRAEQYF. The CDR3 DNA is TGCAGCGTTGGTGGTCAGGTGAGGGCCGAGCAGTACTTC.

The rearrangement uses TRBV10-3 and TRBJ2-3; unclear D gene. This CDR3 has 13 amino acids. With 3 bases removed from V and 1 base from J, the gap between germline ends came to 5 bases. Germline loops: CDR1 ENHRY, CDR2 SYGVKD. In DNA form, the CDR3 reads TGTGCCATCAGTGACGGAGGCACAGATACGCAGTATTTT. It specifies CAISDGGTDTQYF.

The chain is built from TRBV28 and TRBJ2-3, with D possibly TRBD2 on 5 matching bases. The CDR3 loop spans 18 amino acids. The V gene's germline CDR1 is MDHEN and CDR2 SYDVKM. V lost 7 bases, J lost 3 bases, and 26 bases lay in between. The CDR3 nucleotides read TGTGCCAGCACCCCGGGGATACTTCCCCATGAAGAGACAGATACGCAGTATTTT. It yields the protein CASTPGILPHEETDTQYF.

For the CDR3, the DNA is TGTGCCAGCAGCCAGACAGGGGCTTTGGCTAATGAAAAACTGTTTTTT. It translates to CASSQTGALANEKLFF. The rearrangement joins TRBV28 to TRBJ1-4, with 8 bases matching TRBD1. Trimming cost V 6 bases and J 3 bases; bases outside gene matches: 9. The CDR3 loop spans 16 amino acids. The germline V gene has CDR1 MDHEN and CDR2 SYDVKM. Using reference TRBV28 and TRBJ1-4 for the parts outside the CDR3, the full variable domain is DVKVTQSSRYLVKRTGEKVFLECVQDMDHENMFWYRQDPGLGLRLIYFSYDVKMKEKGDIPEGYSVSREKKERFSLILESASTNQTSMYLCASSQTGALANEKLFFGSGTQLSVL.

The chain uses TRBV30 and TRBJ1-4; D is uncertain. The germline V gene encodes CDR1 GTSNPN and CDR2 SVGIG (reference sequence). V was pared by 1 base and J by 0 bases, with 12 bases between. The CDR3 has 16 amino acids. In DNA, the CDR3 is TGTGCCTGGAGTGGACACTACAGCGCAACTAATGAAAAACTGTTTTTT. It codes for CAWSGHYSATNEKLFF.

The CDR3 protein is CASSVEGQGGEKLFF. For the CDR3, the DNA is TGTGCCAGCAGCGTAGAGGGGCAGGGGGGTGAAAAACTGTTTTTT. The chain combines TRBV9 with TRBJ1-4; 7 positions agree with TRBD1. Unmatched junction bases numbered 6, after V lost 0 bases and J lost 7 bases. Germline V lookup: CDR1 SGDLS, CDR2 YYNGEE. The CDR3 has 15 amino acids.

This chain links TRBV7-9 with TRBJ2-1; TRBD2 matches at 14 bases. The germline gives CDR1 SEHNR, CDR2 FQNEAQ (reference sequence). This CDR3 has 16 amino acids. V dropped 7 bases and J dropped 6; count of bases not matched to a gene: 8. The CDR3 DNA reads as TGTGCCAGCACCCCACCCGGGACTAGCGGGGGCAATGAGCAGTTCTTC. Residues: CASTPPGTSGGNEQFF.

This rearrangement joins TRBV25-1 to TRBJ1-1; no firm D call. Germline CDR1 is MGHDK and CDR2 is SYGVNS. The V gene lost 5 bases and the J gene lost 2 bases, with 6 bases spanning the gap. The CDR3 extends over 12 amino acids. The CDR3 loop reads CASSKANTEAFF. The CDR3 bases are TGTGCCAGCAGTAAAGCAAACACTGAAGCTTTCTTT.

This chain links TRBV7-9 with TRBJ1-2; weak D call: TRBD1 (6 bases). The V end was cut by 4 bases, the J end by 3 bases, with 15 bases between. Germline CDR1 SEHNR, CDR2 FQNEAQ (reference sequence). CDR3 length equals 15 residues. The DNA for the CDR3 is TGTGCCAGCAGCTCCGAAGGGGGTCTTGACTATGGCTACACCTTC. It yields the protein CASSSEGGLDYGYTF.

The CDR3 coding sequence is TGTGCCAGCAGCTTAGAGGCAGCCCTCAACGAGCAGTACTTC. Its protein is CASSLEAALNEQYF. The rearrangement joins TRBV11-2 to TRBJ2-7; the D is unclear. With 0 bases removed from V and 5 bases from J, the gap between germline ends came to 11 bases. The V gene's germline CDR1 is SGHAT and CDR2 FQNNGV. The CDR3 consists of 14 residues.

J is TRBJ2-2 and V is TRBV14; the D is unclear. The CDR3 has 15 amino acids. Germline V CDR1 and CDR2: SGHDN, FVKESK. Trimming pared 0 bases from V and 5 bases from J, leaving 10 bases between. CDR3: CASSQDEGRTGELFF. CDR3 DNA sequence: TGTGCCAGCAGCCAAGACGAAGGGCGGACCGGGGAGCTGTTTTTT.

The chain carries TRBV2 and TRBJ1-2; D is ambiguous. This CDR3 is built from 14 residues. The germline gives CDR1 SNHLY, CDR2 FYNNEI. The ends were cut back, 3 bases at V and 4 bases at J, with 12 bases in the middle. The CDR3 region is CASSEAFGAYGYTF. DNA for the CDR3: TGTGCCAGCAGTGAGGCCTTCGGAGCCTATGGCTACACCTTC.

The CDR3 reads CAASKRGAGDTQYF. DNA for the CDR3: TGTGCCGCCTCAAAGCGGGGAGCGGGAGATACGCAGTATTTT. This rearrangement joins TRBV6-5 to TRBJ2-3; TRBD2 matches 7 bases. CDR3 size: 14 residues. Looked up from germline, CDR1 is MNHEY and CDR2 is SVGAGI. The V gene end was trimmed by 11 bases and the J gene end by 5 bases; junction bases not matched to a gene: 13.

The CDR3 DNA is TGCAGCGGGGACAGGGGGCAAACTGAAGCTTTCTTT. It is translated as CSGDRGQTEAFF. This sequence joins TRBV29-1 and TRBJ1-1; TRBD1 aligns across 12 bases. CDR3 length: 12 residues. The V gene's germline CDR1 is SQVTM and CDR2 ANQGSEA. V shed 7 bases and J 5 bases; nucleotides not matched to a gene: 2.

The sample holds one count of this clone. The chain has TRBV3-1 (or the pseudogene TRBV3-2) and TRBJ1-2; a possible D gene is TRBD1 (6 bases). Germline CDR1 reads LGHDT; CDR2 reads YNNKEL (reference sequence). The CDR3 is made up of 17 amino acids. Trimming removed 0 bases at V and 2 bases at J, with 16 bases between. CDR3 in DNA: TGTGCCAGCAGCCAAGATTGGCAGGGGTCGGAAAACTATGGCTACACCTTC. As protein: CASSQDWQGSENYGYTF.

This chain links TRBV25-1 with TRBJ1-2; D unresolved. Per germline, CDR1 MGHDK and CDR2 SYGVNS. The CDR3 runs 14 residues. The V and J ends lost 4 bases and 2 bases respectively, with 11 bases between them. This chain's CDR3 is CASSVPENNYGYTF. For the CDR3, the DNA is TGTGCCAGCAGTGTCCCGGAGAACAACTATGGCTACACCTTC.

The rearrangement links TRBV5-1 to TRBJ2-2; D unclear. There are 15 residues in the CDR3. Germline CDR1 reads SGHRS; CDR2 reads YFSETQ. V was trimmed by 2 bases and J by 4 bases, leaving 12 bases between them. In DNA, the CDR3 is TGCGCCAGCAGCTTAGCGACAATGGGCACCGGGGAGCTGTTTTTT. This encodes CASSLATMGTGELFF.

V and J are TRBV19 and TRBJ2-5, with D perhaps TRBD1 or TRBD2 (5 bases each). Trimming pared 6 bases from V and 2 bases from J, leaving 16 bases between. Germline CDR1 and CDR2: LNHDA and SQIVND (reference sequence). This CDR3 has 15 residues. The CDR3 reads CASSRIGDAQETQYF. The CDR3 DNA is TGTGCCAGTAGCAGGATAGGGGACGCACAAGAGACCCAGTACTTC. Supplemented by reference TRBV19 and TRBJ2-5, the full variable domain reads DGGITQSPKYLFRKEGQNVTLSCEQNLNHDAMYWYRQDPGQGLRLIYYSQIVNDFQKGDIAEGYSVSREKKESFPLTVTSAQKNPTAFYLCASSRIGDAQETQYFGPGTRLLVL.